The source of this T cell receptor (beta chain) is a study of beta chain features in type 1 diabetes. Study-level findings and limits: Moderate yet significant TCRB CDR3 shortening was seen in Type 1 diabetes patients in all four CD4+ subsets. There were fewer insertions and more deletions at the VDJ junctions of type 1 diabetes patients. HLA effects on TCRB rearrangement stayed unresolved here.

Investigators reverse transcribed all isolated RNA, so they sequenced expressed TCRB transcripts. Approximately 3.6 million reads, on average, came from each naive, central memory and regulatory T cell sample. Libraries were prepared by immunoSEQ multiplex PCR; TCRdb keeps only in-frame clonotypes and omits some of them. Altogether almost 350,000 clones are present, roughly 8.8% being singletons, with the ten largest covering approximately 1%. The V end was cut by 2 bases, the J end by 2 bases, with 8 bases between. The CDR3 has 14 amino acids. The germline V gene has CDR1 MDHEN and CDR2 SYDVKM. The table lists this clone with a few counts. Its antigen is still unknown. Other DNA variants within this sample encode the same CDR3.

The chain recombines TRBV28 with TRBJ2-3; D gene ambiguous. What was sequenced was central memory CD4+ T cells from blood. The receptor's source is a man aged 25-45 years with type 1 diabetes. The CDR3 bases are TGTGCCAGCAGTTTAGGCGGCTCCACAGATACGCAGTATTTT. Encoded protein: CASSLGGSTDTQYF. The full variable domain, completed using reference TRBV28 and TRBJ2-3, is DVKVTQSSRYLVKRTGEKVFLECVQDMDHENMFWYRQDPGLGLRLIYFSYDVKMKEKGDIPEGYSVSREKKERFSLILESASTNQTSMYLCASSLGGSTDTQYFGPGTRLTVL.